These 23 T cell receptor beta chains came from one sample sequenced in a study of cytomegalovirus exposure and HLA in healthy donors. The PCR used 60 Vbeta and 13 Jbeta primers. Profiled with immunoSEQ multiplex PCR; TCRdb holds only in-frame clones, not every one. The data show about 180,000 clones, around 80% seen once. The material sequenced was PBMCs. Receptors were obtained from a woman aged 55 to 70 in good health and CMV-seropositive.

The chain carries TRBV2 and TRBJ1-5, with 9 bases matching TRBD1. CDR1 is SNHLY, CDR2 FYNNEI, per germline. V lost 2 bases and J lost 6; bases outside the gene matches: 8. This CDR3 contains 16 residues. The CDR3 protein is CASSEIRGQGSQPQHF. The CDR3 DNA sequence: TGTGCCAGCAGTGAAATTCGGGGACAGGGAAGTCAGCCCCAGCATTTT. Combining the CDR3 with reference TRBV2 and TRBJ1-5 gives the whole variable domain EPEVTQTPSHQVTQMGQEVILRCVPISNHLYFYWYRQILGQKVEFLVSFYNNEISEKSEIFDDQFSVERPDGSNFTLKIRSTKLEDSAMYFCASSEIRGQGSQPQHFGDGTRLSIL.

This chain links TRBV7-8 with TRBJ2-4; 9 nucleotides match TRBD1. The V segment lost 4 bases and the J segment 6 bases; nucleotides outside the gene matches: 7. Germline lookup yields CDR1 SGHVS and CDR2 FQNEAQ. The CDR3 is made up of 15 amino acids. The CDR3 DNA is TGTGCCAGCAGCTCTCCAGACAGGGGGAGAAACATTCAGTACTTC. This gives the protein CASSSPDRGRNIQYF.

This clone was counted a single time. J is TRBJ2-5 and V is TRBV7-9; 9 bases fit TRBD1. The germline V gene encodes CDR1 SEHNR and CDR2 FQNEAQ (reference sequence). V dropped 9 bases and J dropped 2; count of bases not matched to a gene: 16. The length of the CDR3 is 17 residues. CDR3 bases: TGTGCCAGTCAGATGATGGGGACAGGGATGGGGCAAGAGACCCAGTACTTC. This translates into CASQMMGTGMGQETQYF.

The chain carries TRBV5-4 and TRBJ2-1; D is unclear. The V gene's germline CDR1 is SGHNT and CDR2 YYREEE (reference sequence). V lost 0 bases to trimming and J lost 6 bases, with 10 bases between them. This CDR3 spans 14 amino acids. The CDR3: CASSLVAVPNEQFF. As DNA, the CDR3 is TGTGCCAGCAGCTTGGTGGCAGTCCCCAATGAGCAGTTCTTC.

With respect to this clone: Other DNA sequences in this specimen translate into the identical CDR3. The V and J genes are TRBV6-1 and TRBJ2-3; possible D gene TRBD2, 5 bases. Germline lookup yields CDR1 MNHNS and CDR2 SASEGT. Between the trimmed V and J ends, which lost 1 base and 2 bases, there was a span of 10 bases. CDR3 length: 15 amino acids. Written as DNA, the CDR3 is TGTGCCAGCAGTGAAGTAGGAGGCCACACAGATACGCAGTATTTT. This sequence encodes CASSEVGGHTDTQYF.

V and J are TRBV11-3 and TRBJ2-1, with D uncertain. The V end lost 3 bases, the J end lost 0 bases, and 9 bases lay between the germline ends. The CDR3 consists of 15 residues. Germline V gene data show CDR1 as SGHNT and CDR2 as YENEEA. The CDR3: CASSFGRSSYNEQFF. The CDR3 bases are TGTGCCAGCAGCTTCGGAAGGAGCTCCTACAATGAGCAGTTCTTC.

The rearrangement links TRBV11-2 to TRBJ2-1, with 10 bases lining up with TRBD1. Germline trimming cut 6 bases from V and 4 bases from J; bases unmatched to any gene: 6. Germline CDR1 is SGHAT and CDR2 is FQNNGV. The CDR3 spans 15 residues. The CDR3 loop reads CASSSGTGAYNEQFF. The CDR3 region has the DNA TGTGCCAGCAGTTCCGGGACAGGGGCTTACAATGAGCAGTTCTTC.

The chain joins TRBV11-2 to TRBJ2-7, with TRBD2 matching 9 bases. With V trimmed by 5 bases and J by 5 bases, 7 bases remained unmatched. The CDR3 is 14 residues long. Germline V gene sequence: CDR1 SGHAT, CDR2 FQNNGV. CDR3 sequence reads: CASSPSGARNEQYF. As DNA, the CDR3 is TGTGCCAGCAGCCCTAGCGGGGCGAGGAACGAGCAGTACTTC.

This clone has only one observation. This chain uses TRBV7-6 with TRBJ1-2; D is unclear. The CDR3 runs to 14 residues. Germline V CDR1 and CDR2: SGHVS, FNYEAQ. V lost 4 bases to trimming and J lost 1 base, with 10 bases between them. The CDR3 coding sequence is TGTGCCAGCAGCTCTTCCCCTTTTAACTATGGCTACACCTTC. Encoded protein: CASSSSPFNYGYTF. The variable domain in full, completed from reference TRBV7-6 and TRBJ1-2, reads GAGVSQSPRYKVTKRGQDVALRCDPISGHVSLYWYRQALGQGPEFLTYFNYEAQQDKSGLPNDRFSAERPEGSISTLTIQRTEQRDSAMYRCASSSSPFNYGYTFGSGTRLTVV.

This clone was seen once. The gene calls are TRBV5-1 and TRBJ1-4; weak D call: TRBD1 (6 bases). CDR3 length: 14 amino acids. The germline gives CDR1 SGHRS, CDR2 YFSETQ. Trimming stripped 3 bases from V and 5 bases from J, with 11 bases between. CDR3 in DNA: TGCGCCAGCAGCTCGGACAGACGCAATGAAAAACTGTTTTTT. Its translation is CASSSDRRNEKLFF.

This chain connects TRBV28 to TRBJ2-7; D is unclear. V shed 5 bases and J shed 7 bases, with 12 bases lying between them. The CDR3 is 12 residues long. Germline CDR1 is MDHEN and CDR2 is SYDVKM. The CDR3 reads CASSTHSSEQYF. The CDR3 coding sequence is TGTGCCAGCAGTACCCATAGTAGTGAGCAGTACTTC.

This clone occurred once. The chain uses TRBV19 and TRBJ2-2; the match to TRBD1 covers 8 bases. The CDR3 runs to 15 residues. The germline gives CDR1 LNHDA, CDR2 SQIVND (reference sequence). The J segment lost 5 bases and the V segment lost 5 bases, leaving 7 bases of the junction unmatched. The CDR3 is CASSAMDRETGELFF. In DNA form, the CDR3 reads TGTGCCAGTAGTGCTATGGACAGGGAAACCGGGGAGCTGTTTTTT.

This rearrangement joins TRBV21-1 to TRBJ2-7; the D segment call TRBD2 is taken from the table without a DNA check. TRBV21-1 is described as a pseudogene. This CDR3 is built from 13 residues. The CDR3, as DNA: TGTGCCAGCAGCAAAGTTCGTCGGTTTCCACTGTACTTC. Protein product: CASSKVRRFPLYF.

The chain has TRBV5-1 and TRBJ1-2, with TRBD1 matching 12 bases. Germline V lookup: CDR1 SGHRS, CDR2 YFSETQ. The CDR3 sequence is 16 residues long. V trimming: 7 bases; J trimming: 0 bases; junction bases outside the gene matches: 7. CDR3 in amino acids: CASSRDRGLSNYGYTF. The CDR3 DNA sequence: TGCGCCAGCTCGCGGGACAGGGGGCTTTCTAACTATGGCTACACCTTC.

The gene calls are TRBV7-2 and TRBJ2-7, with D maybe TRBD1 (5 bases). Trimming left V 5 bases short and J 7 bases short, with 15 bases between. The length of the CDR3 is 13 residues. Germline V gives CDR1 SGHTA, CDR2 FQGNSA. CDR3 loop: CASSKRGLFEQYF. The CDR3 DNA reads TGTGCCAGCAGCAAAAGGGGTCTCTTTGAGCAGTACTTC.

This clone was detected once. The chain combines TRBV10-3 with TRBJ1-5; tentative D call: TRBD1 (5 bases). There are 15 residues in the CDR3. Germline lookup yields CDR1 ENHRY and CDR2 SYGVKD. V was clipped by 6 bases and J by 3 bases, with 15 bases between them. The CDR3, as DNA: TGTGCCATCAGCCCGTCGCAGGGTCTCAATCAGCCCCAGCATTTT. It translates to CAISPSQGLNQPQHF.

The chain uses TRBV19 and TRBJ1-5; D possibly corresponds to TRBD1 (6 bases). Germline assignment: CDR1 LNHDA and CDR2 SQIVND (reference sequence). V shed 6 bases and J shed 6 bases, with 9 bases lying between them. This CDR3 spans 12 amino acids. The CDR3 reads CASRTGTQPQHF. The CDR3 nucleotides read TGTGCCAGTAGAACAGGGACTCAGCCCCAGCATTTT.

The rearrangement links TRBV7-8 to TRBJ1-4; no definite D call. The CDR3 sequence is 13 residues long. Trimming removed 5 bases at V and 5 bases at J, with 9 bases between. Germline loops: CDR1 SGHVS, CDR2 FQNEAQ. CDR3 bases: TGTGCCAGCAGCAGCCCCGGGAATGAAAAACTGTTTTTT. This codes for CASSSPGNEKLFF. Based on the CDR3 plus reference TRBV7-8 and TRBJ1-4, the full variable domain is GAGVSQSPRYKVAKRGQDVALRCDPISGHVSLFWYQQALGQGPEFLTYFQNEAQLDKSGLPSDRFFAERPEGSVSTLKIQRTQQEDSAVYLCASSSPGNEKLFFGSGTQLSVL.

J is TRBJ1-1 and V is TRBV4-1, with D tentatively TRBD1 (5 bases). With 4 bases removed from V and 7 bases from J, the gap between germline ends came to 13 bases. Germline V gene data show CDR1 as MGHRA and CDR2 as YSYEKL. The CDR3 spans 13 residues. For the CDR3, the DNA is TGCGCCAGCAGCCTTACGACCCAGGGTGAAGCTTTCTTT. This codes for CASSLTTQGEAFF.

This chain connects TRBV6-6 to TRBJ2-3, with no clear D. CDR1 is MNHNY and CDR2 is SVGAGI in the germline V gene (reference sequence). The CDR3 runs 11 residues. V was clipped by 6 bases and J by 3 bases, with 4 bases between them. The CDR3 loop is CASSLTDTQYF. In nucleotides, the CDR3 is TGTGCCAGCAGCCTGACAGATACGCAGTATTTT.

The rearrangement links TRBV5-1 to TRBJ2-1, with D possibly matching TRBD2 (6 bases). The V end lost 8 bases, the J end lost 8 bases, and 20 bases lay between the germline ends. Looked up from germline, CDR1 is SGHRS and CDR2 is YFSETQ. The CDR3 spans 14 residues. DNA for the CDR3: TGCGCCAGTTCCCAGGTGGGGGGAAACCATGAGCAGTTCTTC. It encodes CASSQVGGNHEQFF.

The rearrangement joins TRBV18 to TRBJ1-4; TRBD1 aligns across 7 bases. V shed 1 base and J 8 bases; nucleotides not matched to a gene: 4. This CDR3 has 14 residues. Per germline, CDR1 KGHSH and CDR2 LQKENI. The CDR3 region is CASSPRDSAEKLFF. As DNA, the CDR3 is TGTGCCAGCTCACCACGGGACAGCGCCGAAAAACTGTTTTTT.

J is TRBJ2-1 and V is TRBV18; 9 bases match TRBD1. The germline CDR1 and CDR2 sequences are KGHSH and LQKENI. V shed 6 bases and J 6 bases; nucleotides not matched to a gene: 6. The CDR3 runs to 14 residues. The CDR3 region is CASSDGTGSNEQFF. Written as DNA, the CDR3 is TGTGCCAGCTCGGACGGGACAGGGAGCAATGAGCAGTTCTTC.